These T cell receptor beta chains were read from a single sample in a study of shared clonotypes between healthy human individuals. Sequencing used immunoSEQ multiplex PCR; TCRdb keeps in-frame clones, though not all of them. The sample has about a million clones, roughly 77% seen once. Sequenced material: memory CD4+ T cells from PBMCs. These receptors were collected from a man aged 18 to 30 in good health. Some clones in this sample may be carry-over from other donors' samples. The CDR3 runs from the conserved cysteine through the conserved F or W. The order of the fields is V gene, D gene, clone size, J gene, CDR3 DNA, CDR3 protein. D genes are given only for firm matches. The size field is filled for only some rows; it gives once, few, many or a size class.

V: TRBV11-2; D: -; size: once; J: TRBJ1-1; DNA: TGTGCCAGCAGCTTAGTCGGGGGGAATACTGAAGCTTTCTTT; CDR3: CASSLVGGNTEAFF
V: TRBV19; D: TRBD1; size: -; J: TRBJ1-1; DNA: TGTGCCAGTACCGGTGTCCGAAGGGGGCAGGACACTGAAGCTTTCTTT; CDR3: CASTGVRRGQDTEAFF
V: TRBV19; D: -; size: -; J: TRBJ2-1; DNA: TGTGCCAGTACGGTAGCGGCTACCTACAATGAGCAGTTCTTC; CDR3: CASTVAATYNEQFF
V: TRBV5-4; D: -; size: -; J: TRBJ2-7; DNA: TGTGCCAGCAGCTCAGCCGGGACATTTCACTACGAGCAGTACTTC; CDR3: CASSSAGTFHYEQYF
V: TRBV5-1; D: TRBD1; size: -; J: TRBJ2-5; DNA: TGCGCCAGCAGCCTACTAGGACAGGGGCAGGAGACCCAGTACTTC; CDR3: CASSLLGQGQETQYF
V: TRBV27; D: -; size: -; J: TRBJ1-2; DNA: TGTGCCAGCAGTTTATCAGTAAACCTCAACTATGGCTACACCTTC; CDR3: CASSLSVNLNYGYTF
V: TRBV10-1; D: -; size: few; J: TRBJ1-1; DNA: TGCGCCAGTTCCCGAGGGGGGATGACTGAAGCTTTCTTT; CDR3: CASSRGGMTEAFF
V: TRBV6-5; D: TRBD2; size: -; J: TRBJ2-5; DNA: TGTGCCAGCAGTTACTCACTAGCGGGAGTAGAGACCCAGTACTTC; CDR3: CASSYSLAGVETQYF
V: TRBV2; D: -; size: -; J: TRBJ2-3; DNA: TGTGCCAGCAGTGATGAGGGAGATACGCAGTATTTT; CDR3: CASSDEGDTQYF
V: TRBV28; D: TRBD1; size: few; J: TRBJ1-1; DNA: TGTGCCAGCAGTCTCCAGGGGGAAACTGAAGCTTTCTTT; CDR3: CASSLQGETEAFF
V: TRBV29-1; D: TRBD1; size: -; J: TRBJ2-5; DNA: TGCAGCGTAGAACAGGGGGCGGAGACCCAGTACTTC; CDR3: CSVEQGAETQYF
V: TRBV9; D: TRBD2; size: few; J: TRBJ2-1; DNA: TGTGCCAGCTCCTCCCGGGGGGTATACAATGAGCAGTTCTTC; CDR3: CASSSRGVYNEQFF
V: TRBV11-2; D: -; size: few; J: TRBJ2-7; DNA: TGTGCCAGCAGTGTGGGGGGGCACGAGCAGTACTTC; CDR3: CASSVGGHEQYF
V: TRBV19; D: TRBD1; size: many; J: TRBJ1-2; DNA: TGTGCCAGTAACAGGGACAGGGGCTATGGCTACACCTTC; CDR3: CASNRDRGYGYTF
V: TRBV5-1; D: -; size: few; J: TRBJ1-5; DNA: TGCGCCAGCAGCCCATCCTCCGGCAATCAGCCCCAGCATTTT; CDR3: CASSPSSGNQPQHF
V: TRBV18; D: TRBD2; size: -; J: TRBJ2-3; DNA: TGTGCCAGCTCCCCTAGCGGGACAGATACGCAGTATTTT; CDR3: CASSPSGTDTQYF
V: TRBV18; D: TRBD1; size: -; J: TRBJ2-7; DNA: TGTGCCAGCTCCGCAGGACAGGGTGCCCCCTACGAGCAGTACTTC; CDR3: CASSAGQGAPYEQYF
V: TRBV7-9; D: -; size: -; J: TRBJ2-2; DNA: TGTGCCGAGGCAGGAACCGGGGAGCTGTTTTTT; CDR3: CAEAGTGELFF
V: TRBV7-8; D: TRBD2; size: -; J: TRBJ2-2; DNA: TGTGCCAGCAGCCCTCCGACTAGCGGGAGAACCGGGGAGCTGTTTTTT; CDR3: CASSPPTSGRTGELFF
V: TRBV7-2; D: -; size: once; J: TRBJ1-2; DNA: TGTGCCAGCAGCTTATTCCAGAAGTATGGCTACACCTTC; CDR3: CASSLFQKYGYTF
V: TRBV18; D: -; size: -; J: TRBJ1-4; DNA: TGTGCCAGCTCACCCGGAAACACAGGTAGAAATGAAAAACTGTTTTTT; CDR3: CASSPGNTGRNEKLFF
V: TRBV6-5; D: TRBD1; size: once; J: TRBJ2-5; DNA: TGTGCCAGCAGTTACTCCAGGGGGCCCCCAGAGACCCAGTACTTC; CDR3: CASSYSRGPPETQYF
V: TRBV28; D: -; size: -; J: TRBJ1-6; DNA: TGTGCCACCGCTTTAAGGGGGTTTTCGTATTCACCCCTCCACTTT; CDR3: CATALRGFSYSPLHF
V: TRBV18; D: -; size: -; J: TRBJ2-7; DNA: TGTGCCAGCTCACCGGGCACCCTTGGCTACGAGCAGTACTTC; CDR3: CASSPGTLGYEQYF
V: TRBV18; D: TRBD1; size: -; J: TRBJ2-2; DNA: TGTGCCAGCTCACCACGACAGGGGGATACCGGGGAGCTGTTTTTT; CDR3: CASSPRQGDTGELFF
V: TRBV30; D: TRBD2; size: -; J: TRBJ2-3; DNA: TGTGCCTTGGGCCCGAGCGGGAGCGCAGATACGCAGTATTTT; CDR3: CALGPSGSADTQYF
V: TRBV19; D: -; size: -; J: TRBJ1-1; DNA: TGTGCCAGTGCACGGACGGAGAACACTGAAGCTTTCTTT; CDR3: CASARTENTEAFF
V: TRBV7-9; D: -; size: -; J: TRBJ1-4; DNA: TGTGCCAGCAGCTTATGGGGGGCGGATAATGAAAAACTGTTTTTT; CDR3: CASSLWGADNEKLFF
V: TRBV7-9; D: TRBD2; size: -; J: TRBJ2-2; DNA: TGTGCCAGCAGCTTAGGGTCAACAGCGGGAGCGGCCGGGGAGCTGTTTTTT; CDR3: CASSLGSTAGAAGELFF
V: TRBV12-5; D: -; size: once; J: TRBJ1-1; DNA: TGTGCTAGTGCCCCCTCACAGGGAGGGGTCACTGAAGCTTTCTTT; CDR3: CASAPSQGGVTEAFF
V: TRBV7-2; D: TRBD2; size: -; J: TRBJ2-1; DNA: TGTGCCAGCAGCTTATTTGGCGGGAGAATGGCGGGTGTCTTC; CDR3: CASSLFGGRMAGVF
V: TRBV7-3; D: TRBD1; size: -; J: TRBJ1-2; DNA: TGTGCCAGCAGCCCCACGGGACAGGGAGAAGGCTACACCTTC; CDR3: CASSPTGQGEGYTF
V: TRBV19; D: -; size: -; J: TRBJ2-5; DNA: TGTGCCAGTAGTATCGGGAGAGAAGAGACCCAGTACTTC; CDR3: CASSIGREETQYF
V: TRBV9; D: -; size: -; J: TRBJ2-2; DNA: TGTGCCAGCAGCGTGAGGGGGGCTAGCCCTACCGGGGAGCTGTTTTTT; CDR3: CASSVRGASPTGELFF
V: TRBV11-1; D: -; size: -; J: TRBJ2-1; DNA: TGTGCCAGCAGCTTTTTGGCTGCTGAGCAGTTCTTC; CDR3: CASSFLAAEQFF
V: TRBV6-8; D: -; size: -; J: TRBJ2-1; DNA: TGTGCCAGCAGGCAAGAGTGGAGCTCCTACAATGAGCAGTTCTTC; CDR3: CASRQEWSSYNEQFF
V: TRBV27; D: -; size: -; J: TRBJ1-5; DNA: TGTGCCAGCAGTCCATCCAGGGGCCTGCATCAGCCCCAGCATTTT; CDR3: CASSPSRGLHQPQHF
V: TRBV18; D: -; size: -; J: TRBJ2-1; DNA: TGTGCCAGCTCACCGTCCGGGAGTTCCTACAATGAGCAGTTCTTC; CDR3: CASSPSGSSYNEQFF
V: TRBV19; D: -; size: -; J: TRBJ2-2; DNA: TGTGCCAGTAGCGAATTAGGGGCAAACACCGGGGAGCTGTTTTTT; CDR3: CASSELGANTGELFF
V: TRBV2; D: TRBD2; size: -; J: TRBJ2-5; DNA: TGTGCCAGCAGCTTACTAGCGGGAGGTGGTGAGACCCAGTACTTC; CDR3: CASSLLAGGGETQYF
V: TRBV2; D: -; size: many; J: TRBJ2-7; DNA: TGTGCCAGCAGTTACAGCTCCTACGAGCAGTACTTC; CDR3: CASSYSSYEQYF
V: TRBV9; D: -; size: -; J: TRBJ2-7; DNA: TGTGCCAGCAGCGTAGGGGAGAGGGCTTCCTACGAGCAGTACTTC; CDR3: CASSVGERASYEQYF
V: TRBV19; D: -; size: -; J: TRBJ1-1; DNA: TGTGCCAGTAGTACCGTGGTCTCCGCTGAAGCTTTCTTT; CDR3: CASSTVVSAEAFF
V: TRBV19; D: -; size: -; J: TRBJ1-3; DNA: TGTGCCAGTAGTATAGGCCGGTCTGGAAACACCATATATTTT; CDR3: CASSIGRSGNTIYF
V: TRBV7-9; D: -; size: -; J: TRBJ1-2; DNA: TGTGCCAGCAGCTTACAGAGGCTCGGCTACACCTTC; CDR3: CASSLQRLGYTF
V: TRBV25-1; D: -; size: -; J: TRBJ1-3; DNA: TGTGCCAGCAGTGAGTTCAGGGTCGGAAACACCATATATTTT; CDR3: CASSEFRVGNTIYF
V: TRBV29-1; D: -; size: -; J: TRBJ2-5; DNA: TGCAGCGCCGGCGTACGGATCCAAGAGACCCAGTACTTC; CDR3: CSAGVRIQETQYF
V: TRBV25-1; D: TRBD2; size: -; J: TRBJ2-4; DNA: TGTGCCAGCAGTGAAGCGGGAGGTAACATTCAGTACTTC; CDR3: CASSEAGGNIQYF
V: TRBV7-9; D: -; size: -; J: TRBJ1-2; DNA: TGTGCCAGCAGGGAGGGCGGCCTCGGTCATGGCTACACCTTC; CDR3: CASREGGLGHGYTF
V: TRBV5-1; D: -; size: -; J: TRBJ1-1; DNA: TGCGCCAGCAGCTTGGGCCAGGGGTGGACTGAAGCTTTCTTT; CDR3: CASSLGQGWTEAFF
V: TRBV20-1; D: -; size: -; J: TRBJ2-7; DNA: TGCAGTGCTAGAGACAACTACGAGCAGTACTTC; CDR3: CSARDNYEQYF
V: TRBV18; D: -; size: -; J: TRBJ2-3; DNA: TGTGCCAGCTCACAAAACCCCGGGACGGATCCACCGGCAGATACGCAGTATTTT; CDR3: CASSQNPGTDPPADTQYF
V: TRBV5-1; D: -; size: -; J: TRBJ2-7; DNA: TGCGCCAGCAGCTCAACTAGCTTGGAGCAGTACTTC; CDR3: CASSSTSLEQYF